This T cell receptor (beta chain) was recorded in a study of T-cell memory formation after mild COVID-19. General study findings and limits: Most CD4+ clones that shrank were in CM and EM, while CD8+ ones turned up in EMRA.

TCRdb re-analysed the 5' RACE reads in MiXCR, keeping a single row per CDR3 protein. The data show fewer than 550,000 distinct CDR3 sequences, around 20% seen once. CDR1 is DFQATT, CDR2 SNEGSKA, per germline (reference sequence). J was trimmed by 2 bases and V by 6 bases; bases with no gene match: 10. CDR3 length equals 14 residues. With respect to this clonotype: The antigen is not known.

Sequenced material: PBMCs or a T cell subset sorted from them (not recorded which). This rearrangement joins TRBV20-1 to TRBJ2-7, with 7 bases matching TRBD2. This receptor was obtained from an adult woman who had mild COVID-19 (a few samples of this study predate the infection). Cell type and time point are not known. CDR3 sequence reads: CSAQQRGTPYEQYF. The CDR3 DNA reads TGCAGTGCCCAGCAGCGGGGTACCCCCTACGAGCAGTACTTC.